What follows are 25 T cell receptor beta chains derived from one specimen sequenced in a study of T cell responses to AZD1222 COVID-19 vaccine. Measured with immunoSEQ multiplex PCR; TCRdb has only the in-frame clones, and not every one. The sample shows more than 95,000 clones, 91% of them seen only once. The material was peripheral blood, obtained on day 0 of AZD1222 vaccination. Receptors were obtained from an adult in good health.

The CDR3 sequence: CASSLAGQRNTEAFF. The CDR3 DNA reads as TGTGCCAGCAGCTTGGCCGGACAGAGGAACACTGAAGCTTTCTTT. This chain uses TRBV5-6 with TRBJ1-1; D possibly corresponds to TRBD1 (6 bases). The CDR3 spans 15 residues. The germline V gene has CDR1 SGHDT and CDR2 YYEEEE. V was trimmed by 0 bases and J by 1 base, leaving 10 bases between them.

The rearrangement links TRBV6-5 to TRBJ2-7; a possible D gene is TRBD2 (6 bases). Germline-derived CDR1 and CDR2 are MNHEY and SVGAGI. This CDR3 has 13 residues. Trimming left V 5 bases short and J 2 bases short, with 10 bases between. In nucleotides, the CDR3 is TGTGCCAGCAGTAAGGGACTTGCCTACGAGCAGTACTTC. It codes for CASSKGLAYEQYF.

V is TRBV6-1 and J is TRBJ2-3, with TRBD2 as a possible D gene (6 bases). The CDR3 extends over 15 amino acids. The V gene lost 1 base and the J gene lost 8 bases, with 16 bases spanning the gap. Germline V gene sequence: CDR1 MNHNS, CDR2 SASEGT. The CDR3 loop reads CASSEGGLLLGTQYF. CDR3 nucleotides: TGTGCCAGCAGTGAAGGGGGACTCCTATTGGGTACGCAGTATTTT.

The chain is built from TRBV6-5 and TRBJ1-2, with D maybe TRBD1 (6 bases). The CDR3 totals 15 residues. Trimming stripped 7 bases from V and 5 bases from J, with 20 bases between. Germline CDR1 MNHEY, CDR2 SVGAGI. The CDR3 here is CASIPTPGAGYGYTF. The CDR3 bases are TGTGCCAGCATCCCCACCCCAGGGGCGGGATATGGCTACACCTTC.

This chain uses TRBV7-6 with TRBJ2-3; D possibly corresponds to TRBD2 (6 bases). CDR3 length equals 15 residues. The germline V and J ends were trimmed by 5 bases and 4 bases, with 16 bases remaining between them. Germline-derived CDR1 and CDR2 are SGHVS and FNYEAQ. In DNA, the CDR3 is TGTGCCAGCAGCGCGGGACTCCTGAGGGCAGATACGCAGTATTTT. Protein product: CASSAGLLRADTQYF.

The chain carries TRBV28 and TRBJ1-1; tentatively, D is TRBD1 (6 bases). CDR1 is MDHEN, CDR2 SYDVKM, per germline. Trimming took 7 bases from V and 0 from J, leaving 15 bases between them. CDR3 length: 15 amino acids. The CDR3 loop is CASNPGKGVNTEAFF. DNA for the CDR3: TGTGCCAGCAATCCCGGGAAGGGGGTGAACACTGAAGCTTTCTTT.

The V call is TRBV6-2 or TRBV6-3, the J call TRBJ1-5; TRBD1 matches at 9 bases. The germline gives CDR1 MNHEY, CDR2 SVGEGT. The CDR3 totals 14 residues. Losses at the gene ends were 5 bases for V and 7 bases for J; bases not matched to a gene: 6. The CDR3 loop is CASSSGQGHQPQHF. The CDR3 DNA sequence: TGTGCCAGCAGTAGTGGACAGGGGCACCAGCCCCAGCATTTT.

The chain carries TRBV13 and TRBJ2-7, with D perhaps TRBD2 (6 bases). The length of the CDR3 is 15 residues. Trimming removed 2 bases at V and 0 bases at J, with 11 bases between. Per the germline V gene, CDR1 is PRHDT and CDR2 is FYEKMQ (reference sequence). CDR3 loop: CASSLRDLSSYEQYF. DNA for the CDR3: TGTGCCAGCAGCTTAAGGGACTTGAGCTCCTACGAGCAGTACTTC. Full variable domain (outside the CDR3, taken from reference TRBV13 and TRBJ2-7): AAGVIQSPRHLIKEKRETATLKCYPIPRHDTVYWYQQGPGQDPQFLISFYEKMQSDKGSIPDRFSAQQFSDYHSELNMSSLELGDSALYFCASSLRDLSSYEQYFGPGTRLTVT.

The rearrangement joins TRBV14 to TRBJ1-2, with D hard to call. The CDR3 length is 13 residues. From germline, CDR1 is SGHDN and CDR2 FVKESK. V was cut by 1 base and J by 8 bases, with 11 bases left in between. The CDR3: CASSQADVGGYTF. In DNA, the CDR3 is TGTGCCAGCAGCCAAGCGGACGTGGGAGGCTACACCTTC.

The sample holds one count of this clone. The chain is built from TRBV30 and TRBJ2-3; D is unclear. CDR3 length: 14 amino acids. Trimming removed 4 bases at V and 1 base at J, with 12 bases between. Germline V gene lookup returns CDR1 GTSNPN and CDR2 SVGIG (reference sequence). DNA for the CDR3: TGTGCCTGGAACGGTGCTCACGGCACAGATACGCAGTATTTT. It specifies CAWNGAHGTDTQYF.

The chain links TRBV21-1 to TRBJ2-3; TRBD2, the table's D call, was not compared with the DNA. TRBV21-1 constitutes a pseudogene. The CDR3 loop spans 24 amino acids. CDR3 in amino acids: CASSNGPWQVVSGIVHLSADTQYF. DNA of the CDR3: TGTGCCAGCAGCAATGGTCCTTGGCAGGTCGTTAGCGGGATAGTTCATTTGAGCGCAGATACGCAGTATTTT.

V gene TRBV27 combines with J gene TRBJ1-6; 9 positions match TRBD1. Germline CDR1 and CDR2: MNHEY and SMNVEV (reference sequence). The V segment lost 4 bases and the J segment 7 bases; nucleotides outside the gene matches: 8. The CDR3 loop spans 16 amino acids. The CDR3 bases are TGTGCCAGCAGTTGGGCGGGACAGGGCGGAAATTCACCCCTCCACTTT. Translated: CASSWAGQGGNSPLHF.

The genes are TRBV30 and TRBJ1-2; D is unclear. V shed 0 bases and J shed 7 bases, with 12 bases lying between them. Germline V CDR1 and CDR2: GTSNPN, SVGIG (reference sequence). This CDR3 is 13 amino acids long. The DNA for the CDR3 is TGTGCCTGGAGTGTACCCGGGAAAAGTGGCTACACCTTC. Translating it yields CAWSVPGKSGYTF.

The CDR3 DNA reads as TGTGCCAGCAGTCTATCACAGAACTACGAGCAGTACTTC. It is translated as CASSLSQNYEQYF. The chain recombines TRBV7-2 with TRBJ2-7; unclear D gene. The ends were cut back, 6 bases at V and 3 bases at J, with 12 bases in the middle. The CDR3 is made up of 13 amino acids. Germline assignment: CDR1 SGHTA and CDR2 FQGNSA. Based on the CDR3 plus reference TRBV7-2 and TRBJ2-7, the full variable domain is GAGVSQSPSNKVTEKGKDVELRCDPISGHTALYWYRQSLGQGLEFLIYFQGNSAPDKSGLPSDRFSAERTGGSVSTLTIQRTQQEDSAVYLCASSLSQNYEQYFGPGTRLTVT.

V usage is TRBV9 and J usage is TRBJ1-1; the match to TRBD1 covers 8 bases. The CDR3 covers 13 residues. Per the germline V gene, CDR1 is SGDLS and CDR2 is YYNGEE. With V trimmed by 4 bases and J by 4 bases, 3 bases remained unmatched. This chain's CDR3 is CASSRTGLTEAFF. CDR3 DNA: TGTGCCAGCAGCAGGACAGGGCTCACTGAAGCTTTCTTT.

CDR3 amino acids: CASSIRLDSSGNTIYF. The CDR3, as DNA: TGTGCCAGTAGTATAAGGCTTGACAGCTCTGGAAACACCATATATTTT. The rearrangement uses TRBV19 and TRBJ1-3; possible D gene TRBD1, 5 bases. Trimming left V 2 bases short and J 0 bases short, with 11 bases between. The CDR3 contains 16 residues. The germline gives CDR1 LNHDA, CDR2 SQIVND (reference sequence).

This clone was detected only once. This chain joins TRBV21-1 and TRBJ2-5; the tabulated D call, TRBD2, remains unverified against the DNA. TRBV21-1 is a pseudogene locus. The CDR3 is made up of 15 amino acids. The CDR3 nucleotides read TGTGCCAGCAGCAATCGGCGGGGAATCGGGGAGACCCAGTACTTC. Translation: CASSNRRGIGETQYF.

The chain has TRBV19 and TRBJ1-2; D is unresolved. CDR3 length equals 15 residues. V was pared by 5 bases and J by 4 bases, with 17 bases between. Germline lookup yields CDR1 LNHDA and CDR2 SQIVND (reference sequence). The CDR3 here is CASSFTRQRPYGYTF. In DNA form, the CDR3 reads TGTGCCAGTAGTTTCACTAGACAACGACCCTATGGCTACACCTTC.

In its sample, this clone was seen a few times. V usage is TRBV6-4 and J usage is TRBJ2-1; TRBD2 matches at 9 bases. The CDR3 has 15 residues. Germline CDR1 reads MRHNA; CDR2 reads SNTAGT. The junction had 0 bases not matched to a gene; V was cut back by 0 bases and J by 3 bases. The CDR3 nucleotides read TGTGCCAGCAGTGACTCGACTAGCGGCTACAATGAGCAGTTCTTC. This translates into CASSDSTSGYNEQFF.

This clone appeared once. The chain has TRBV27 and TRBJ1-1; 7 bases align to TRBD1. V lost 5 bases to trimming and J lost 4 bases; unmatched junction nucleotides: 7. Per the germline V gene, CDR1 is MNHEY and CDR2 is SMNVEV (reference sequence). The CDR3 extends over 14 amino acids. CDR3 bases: TGTGCCAGCAGTAGAGGGGGCGCGGGCACTGAAGCTTTCTTT. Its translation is CASSRGGAGTEAFF.

CDR3: CASSSGLQISTDTQYF. The CDR3 DNA is TGTGCCAGCAGCTCGGGACTCCAAATTAGCACAGATACGCAGTATTTT. The rearrangement uses TRBV11-2 and TRBJ2-3; a weak D match, TRBD2 (6 bases). Deletions cut 4 bases from V and 0 bases from J, with 14 bases between. The CDR3 spans 16 residues. From germline, CDR1 is SGHAT and CDR2 FQNNGV.

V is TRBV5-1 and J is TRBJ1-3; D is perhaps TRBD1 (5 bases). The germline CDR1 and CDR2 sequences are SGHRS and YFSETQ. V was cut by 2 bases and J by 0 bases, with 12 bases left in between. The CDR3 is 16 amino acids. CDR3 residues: CASSFNQDISGNTIYF. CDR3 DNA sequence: TGCGCCAGCAGCTTTAACCAGGACATCTCTGGAAACACCATATATTTT.

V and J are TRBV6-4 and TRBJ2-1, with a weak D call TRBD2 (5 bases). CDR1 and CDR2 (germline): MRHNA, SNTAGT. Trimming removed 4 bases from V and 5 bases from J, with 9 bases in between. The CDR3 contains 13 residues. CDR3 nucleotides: TGTGCCAGCAGTGCCGGGGTTGACAATGAGCAGTTCTTC. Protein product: CASSAGVDNEQFF.

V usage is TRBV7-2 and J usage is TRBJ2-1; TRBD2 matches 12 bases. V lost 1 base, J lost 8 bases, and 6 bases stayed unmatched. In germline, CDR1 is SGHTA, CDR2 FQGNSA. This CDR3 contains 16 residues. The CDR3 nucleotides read TGTGCCAGCAGCTTAGGGCCGGGACTAGCGGGCCATGAGCAGTTCTTC. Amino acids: CASSLGPGLAGHEQFF. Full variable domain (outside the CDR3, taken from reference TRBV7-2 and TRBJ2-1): GAGVSQSPSNKVTEKGKDVELRCDPISGHTALYWYRQSLGQGLEFLIYFQGNSAPDKSGLPSDRFSAERTGGSVSTLTIQRTQQEDSAVYLCASSLGPGLAGHEQFFGPGTRLTVL.

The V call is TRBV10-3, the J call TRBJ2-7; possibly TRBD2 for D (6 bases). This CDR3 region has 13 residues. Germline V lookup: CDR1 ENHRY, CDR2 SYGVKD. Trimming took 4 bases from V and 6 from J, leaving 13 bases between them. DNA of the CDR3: TGTGCCATCAGTGTGGGGACGGGGGTCGAGCAGTACTTC. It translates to CAISVGTGVEQYF.